This T cell receptor (beta chain) is drawn from a study of shared T cell receptors in the human thymus. Sequencing was performed with immunoSEQ multiplex PCR; in TCRdb, only in-frame clones are kept and a portion is missing. The sample records some 720,000 clones, roughly 90% being singletons. This sample also belongs to another study, concerning human thymus T cells. That report adds: Having corrective surgery for congenital heart defects, healthy Finnish infants were the ones who donated. During corrective heart surgery, resections were taken, and the thymus tissue came from them. Apparent skewing of V and J gene usage characterized both thymic and blood repertoires. Among unrelated individuals, related research reported thymic repertoires that overlapped highly.

This sequence was found in a boy under two years old with a congenital heart defect. The sample taken for sequencing was thymocytes.

CDR3 loop: CASSQDVTSGGYNEQFF. As DNA, the CDR3 is TGCGCCAGCAGCCAAGATGTAACTAGCGGGGGGTACAATGAGCAGTTCTTC. The chain uses TRBV4-3 and TRBJ2-1; 12 nucleotides match TRBD2. This CDR3 is 17 amino acids long. The V gene end was trimmed by 0 bases and the J gene end by 4 bases; junction bases not matched to a gene: 4. Germline CDR1 LGHNA, CDR2 YSLEER.